The 20 T cell receptor beta chains below all came from one sample that was sequenced in a study of CD8+ T cells in alopecia areata. The authors extracted RNA and reverse transcribed it into cDNA as the sequencing template. TCRdb's table, derived via immunoSEQ multiplex PCR, lists solely in-frame clones and lacks some. Among 100,000 to 150,000 clones listed, about 46% were seen once. Sequencing used CD8+ T cells sorted from blood, obtained at week 0. The receptors come from a human donor with alopecia areata.

The V call is TRBV29-1, the J call TRBJ2-7, with D uncertain. The V and J ends lost 7 bases and 4 bases respectively, with 11 bases between them. The CDR3 is 11 residues long. Per germline, CDR1 SQVTM and CDR2 ANQGSEA. Here the CDR3 reads CSGSFGYEQYF. In nucleotides, the CDR3 is TGCAGCGGTTCTTTTGGTTACGAGCAGTACTTC.

The gene calls are TRBV30 and TRBJ2-3; 8 bases line up with TRBD2. The CDR3 is 12 amino acids. Trimming removed 0 bases from V and 14 bases from J; junction bases left unmatched: 7. Germline V lookup: CDR1 GTSNPN, CDR2 SVGIG (reference sequence). CDR3 region: CAWSVLAGGPYF. DNA for the CDR3: TGTGCCTGGAGTGTACTTGCGGGGGGCCCGTATTTT.

The chain joins TRBV7-8 to TRBJ2-5; no clear D. Trimming removed 4 bases from V and 3 bases from J, with 18 bases in between. CDR1 and CDR2 from the germline V gene are SGHVS and FQNEAQ. The length of the CDR3 is 16 residues. CDR3 residues: CASSSTPLGSEETQYF. The DNA of the CDR3 is TGTGCCAGCAGCTCCACGCCCTTGGGATCCGAAGAGACCCAGTACTTC.

The sample holds a few counts of this clone. The rearrangement joins TRBV7-9 to TRBJ2-4; D unclear. Germline lookup yields CDR1 SEHNR and CDR2 FQNEAQ (reference sequence). V lost 4 bases to trimming and J lost 0 bases, with 13 bases between them. This CDR3 comprises 16 residues. This chain's CDR3 is CASSSHDWVAKNIQYF. Written as DNA, the CDR3 is TGTGCCAGCAGCTCCCATGATTGGGTAGCCAAAAACATTCAGTACTTC. The complete variable domain, with remaining parts taken from reference TRBV7-9 and TRBJ2-4, reads DTGVSQNPRHKITKRGQNVTFRCDPISEHNRLYWYRQTLGQGPEFLTYFQNEAQLEKSRLLSDRFSAERPKGSFSTLEIQRTEQGDSAMYLCASSSHDWVAKNIQYFGAGTRLSVL.

The chain has TRBV5-4 and TRBJ2-5; maybe TRBD2 (5 bases). The CDR3 spans 15 residues. Trimming pared 4 bases from V and 5 bases from J, leaving 18 bases between. Germline assignment: CDR1 SGHNT and CDR2 YYREEE (reference sequence). CDR3 sequence: CASSTVTGSLETQYF. The CDR3 coding sequence is TGTGCCAGCAGCACGGTGACGGGATCGTTGGAGACCCAGTACTTC.

The rearrangement uses TRBV5-1 and TRBJ2-1, with TRBD2 identical over 12 bases. CDR1 SGHRS and CDR2 YFSETQ come from the germline V gene. The V segment lost 0 bases and the J segment 6 bases; nucleotides outside the gene matches: 4. This CDR3 has 16 amino acids. CDR3 bases: TGCGCCAGCAGCTTGGCCCTAGCGGGGGGGCTCAATGAGCAGTTCTTC. It yields the protein CASSLALAGGLNEQFF.

This clone has ten or more counts. The genes are TRBV11-1 and TRBJ1-4; 9 positions match TRBD1. The CDR3 consists of 15 residues. Looked up from germline, CDR1 is SGHAT and CDR2 is FQDESV (reference sequence). With 6 bases clipped from V and 5 bases from J, the junction kept 7 bases outside the gene matches. CDR3 protein: CASSHGTGKNEKLFF. CDR3 nucleotide sequence: TGTGCCAGCAGTCACGGGACAGGGAAAAATGAAAAACTGTTTTTT.

This rearrangement joins TRBV7-9 to TRBJ1-5; TRBD1 matches at 8 bases. This CDR3 spans 14 amino acids. Germline V gives CDR1 SEHNR, CDR2 FQNEAQ (reference sequence). The J segment lost 7 bases and the V segment lost 0 bases, leaving 2 bases of the junction unmatched. The CDR3 nucleotides read TGTGCCAGCAGCTTAGCGACAGGGGAGCAGCCCCAGCATTTT. Protein sequence: CASSLATGEQPQHF.

This clone showed up just a few times. This chain connects TRBV19 to TRBJ2-1; TRBD2 aligns across 10 bases. Germline lookup yields CDR1 LNHDA and CDR2 SQIVND (reference sequence). This CDR3 region has 14 residues. Trimming removed 7 bases from V and 4 bases from J; junction bases left unmatched: 4. This chain's CDR3 is CASKVAGGYNEQFF. The CDR3 nucleotides are TGTGCCAGTAAGGTAGCGGGGGGTTACAATGAGCAGTTCTTC.

This chain uses TRBV4-1 with TRBJ1-1; tentative D call: TRBD1 (6 bases). CDR1 and CDR2 (germline): MGHRA, YSYEKL. V lost 7 bases and J 1 base, leaving 16 bases between the germline ends. This CDR3 region has 15 residues. The CDR3 nucleotides read TGCGCCAGCACCCTATTACTCAGGGGGAACACTGAAGCTTTCTTT. Its translation is CASTLLLRGNTEAFF.

This clone was counted a few times. The V and J genes are TRBV2 and TRBJ2-7, with 7 bases aligning to TRBD1. In germline, CDR1 is SNHLY, CDR2 FYNNEI. V dropped 4 bases and J dropped 4; count of bases not matched to a gene: 7. The CDR3 has 14 amino acids. Here the CDR3 DNA reads TGTGCCAGCAGTGTCGAAGGGACAGCTTACGAGCAGTACTTC. Translation: CASSVEGTAYEQYF.

This clone appeared a few times. The sample contains more than one DNA sequence encoding this CDR3. The rearrangement uses TRBV30 and TRBJ1-1; D gene unclear. V was shortened by 2 bases and J by 4 bases, with 8 bases between the two germline ends. The length of the CDR3 is 12 residues. Germline V lookup: CDR1 GTSNPN, CDR2 SVGIG (reference sequence). CDR3 coding DNA: TGTGCCTGGAGTCTGGTGGGCACTGAAGCTTTCTTT. This sequence encodes CAWSLVGTEAFF.

The chain has TRBV6-5 and TRBJ2-5; 8 bases are a match to TRBD2. The CDR3 spans 14 residues. The germline V gene has CDR1 MNHEY and CDR2 SVGAGI. J gave up 5 bases and V 6 bases, and 8 bases lay outside the gene matches. As DNA, the CDR3 is TGTGCCAGCAGCCTCAGCGGGGGTGCGGAGACCCAGTACTTC. It specifies CASSLSGGAETQYF.

V gene TRBV6-5 combines with J gene TRBJ1-5, with D unclear. The CDR3 contains 12 residues. The V and J ends lost 5 bases and 7 bases respectively, with 9 bases between them. Germline CDR1 is MNHEY and CDR2 is SVGAGI. The DNA for the CDR3 is TGTGCCAGCAGTGATCTTGGGCAGCCCCAGCATTTT. It is translated as CASSDLGQPQHF.

The rearrangement joins TRBV29-1 to TRBJ2-7, with TRBD1 matching over 8 bases. Germline V gene lookup returns CDR1 SQVTM and CDR2 ANQGSEA. J was trimmed by 6 bases and V by 7 bases; bases with no gene match: 5. The CDR3 totals 11 residues. Here the CDR3 reads CSGHTGGEQYF. The CDR3 DNA reads as TGCAGCGGTCACACAGGGGGCGAGCAGTACTTC.

The V gene is TRBV27, the J gene TRBJ2-7, with D perhaps TRBD1 (6 bases). The germline V and J ends were trimmed by 5 bases and 4 bases, with 12 bases remaining between them. Germline V lookup: CDR1 MNHEY, CDR2 SMNVEV (reference sequence). The CDR3 length is 13 residues. CDR3 nucleotide sequence: TGTGCCAGCAGTCCTTTCGGACAGTACGAGCAGTACTTC. Its translation: CASSPFGQYEQYF.

The table lists this clone with a few counts. J is TRBJ2-5 and V is TRBV27; 12 bases agree with TRBD2. The J segment lost 1 base and the V segment lost 5 bases, leaving 5 bases of the junction unmatched. Germline-derived CDR1 and CDR2 are MNHEY and SMNVEV (reference sequence). The CDR3 totals 16 residues. As DNA, the CDR3 is TGTGCCAGCAGTATTTCTAGCGGGGGGGTCCAAGAGACCCAGTACTTC. Its translation is CASSISSGGVQETQYF.

V and J are TRBV30 and TRBJ1-1, with D possibly TRBD1 on 5 matching bases. The CDR3 contains 14 residues. Trimming took off 0 bases at V and 4 bases at J, with 12 bases between the two ends. Germline V gene lookup returns CDR1 GTSNPN and CDR2 SVGIG (reference sequence). The CDR3 reads CAWSVRGVGTEAFF. The CDR3, as DNA: TGTGCCTGGAGTGTACGGGGGGTTGGCACTGAAGCTTTCTTT.

The chain combines TRBV7-9 with TRBJ2-2, with 10 positions matching TRBD1. Germline V gives CDR1 SEHNR, CDR2 FQNEAQ (reference sequence). The junction had 8 bases not matched to a gene; V was cut back by 5 bases and J by 5 bases. CDR3 size: 16 residues. Here the CDR3 reads CASSHGQGGPTGELFF. In DNA form, the CDR3 reads TGTGCCAGCAGCCACGGACAGGGGGGCCCGACCGGGGAGCTGTTTTTT.

This clone was seen a few times. The J gene is TRBJ2-7, the V gene TRBV9, with TRBD1 identical over 10 bases. Unmatched junction bases numbered 8, after V lost 7 bases and J lost 4 bases. Germline V gives CDR1 SGDLS, CDR2 YYNGEE. The CDR3 runs 14 residues. The CDR3 DNA reads TGTGCCAGCGCTAGTGGGGGACAGGGGTACGAGCAGTACTTC. Translated: CASASGGQGYEQYF. Full variable domain (remainder filled in from reference TRBV9 and TRBJ2-7): DSGVTQTPKHLITATGQRVTLRCSPRSGDLSVYWYQQSLDQGLQFLIQYYNGEERAKGNILERFSAQQFPDLHSELNLSSLELGDSALYFCASASGGQGYEQYFGPGTRLTVT.